This T cell receptor (beta chain) was found in a study of Ad26.COV2.S vaccination and SARS-CoV-2 variants (dated by TCRdb to the early 2020s). For the study in its entirety: Donors in the vaccine arm were drawn from COV1001, a multicentre, randomized, double-blind, placebo-controlled phase I-IIa trial testing Ad26.COV2.S in healthy adults. Trial participants were randomized into five groups of five, in which low-dose or high-dose Ad26.COV2.S was given once or twice, or placebo was given on both occasions. Ad26.COV2.S was administered intramuscularly at a dose of 5x10^10 or 1x10^11 viral particles, either as one shot or as two shots given 56 days apart. Investigators remained blinded to trial group allocation during experiments and outcome assessment. TCRbeta repertoire sequencing served as the tool for gauging how specific and how broad the SARS-CoV-2-reactive T cell receptors were following Ad26.COV2.S vaccination. A total of around 32 samples were included in the TCR-sequenced set, comprising 19 Ad26.COV2.S vaccine recipients, 5 placebo recipients and 8 SARS-CoV-2 convalescent individuals.

Explained via the paper, the treatment or condition label denotes: some 19 received Ad26.COV2.S at low or high dose, single or two shots; about 5 received placebo; per-sample allocation not given. Repertoires of vaccine and placebo recipients were sequenced from samples collected on day 63 after the first injection. Between 29 July and 7 August 2020, Cohort 1b enrolled some 25 adults aged 18-55 years at one site in Boston, USA. As a vaccine, Ad26.COV2.S was a replication-incompetent adenovirus type 26 vector that expressed a prefusion-stabilized SARS-CoV-2 spike protein derived from the original Wuhan strain. The CDR3 has 14 amino acids, counting the end cysteine and phenylalanine. Of all the DNA, just the CDR3 is kept, 42 bases in frame from base 1. At the junction V is shortened by 6 bases and J by 0 bases, with 12 bases in between. CDR1 and CDR2 are read off the germline V gene as SQVTM and ANQGSEA.

The immunoSEQ Assay was the method used to sequence TCRbeta CDR3 regions. After extraction, genomic DNA underwent amplification by bias-controlled multiplex PCR, followed by high-throughput sequencing. Concerning the study's data processing: Collapsing and filtering of sequences were performed to quantify the absolute abundance of each unique TCRbeta CDR3 region. T cell fraction was estimated by normalization of TCRbeta template counts to usable DNA, with usable DNA being measured through amplification of reference genes present in all nucleated cells. Repertoire TCRs were annotated as SARS-CoV-2-specific when V gene, CDR3 amino acid sequence and J gene were exactly matched to a known reactive TCR set. MIRA supplied the reference SARS-CoV-2 TCR set, which was filtered for enrichment in COVID-19-positive ImmuneCODE repertoires so that public or cross-reactive TCRs were removed. Using the MIRA antigens, annotated TCRs were further analysed by specific ORF or by position within an ORF. Breadth was defined as the number of annotated unique rearrangements divided by the total number of unique productive rearrangements, and depth was defined as the summed frequency of the annotated unique rearrangements. Two-sided Wilcoxon rank-sum tests were applied when comparing TCR breadth between groups. As stored in TCRdb, this immuneACCESS dataset retains in-frame rearrangements with V and J assigned. A fraction of the clones does not appear; measured against another copy, unresolved V genes explain less than half of the discrepancy, and the remainder lacks a known reason. V, J and clone size reflect that table, while D and trimming were determined from the DNA. The sample data list some 390,000 clones, and 88% of these were observed just once. The ten largest account for 3% to 4.5% of the sample.

On this clone itself: Its antigen is unknown. The sample holds no much larger clone one base away, and base qualities are not on file.

On the study overall, not on this receptor specifically: Comparable non-spike TCR breadth was observed between vaccine and placebo recipients, consistent with only spike being contained in the vaccine. Substantial breadth of spike-specific CD8+ and CD4+ T cell responses was reported after vaccination. The study was not powered to compare responses between vaccine doses or regimens. Spike-specific TCR breadth was higher in Ad26.COV2.S recipients than in placebo recipients (P = 0.0014). According to the authors, total T cell responses may have been underestimated by the TCR breadth and depth analyses.

The sample consisted of peripheral blood, taken in a trial of Ad26.COV2.S vaccine versus placebo. The rearrangement combines TRBV29-1 with TRBJ2-1; TRBD1 could be the D gene, as 6 bases match. The clonotype originates from a person aged 18-65 years who received the Ad26.COV2.S COVID-19 vaccine or a placebo. The CDR3 protein is CSVGTGSSYNEQFF. The sequence in DNA is TGCAGCGTGGGAACAGGGTCCTCCTACAATGAGCAGTTCTTC.